Listed here are 4 T cell receptor beta chains from one sample, sequenced in a study of Ad26.COV2.S vaccination and SARS-CoV-2 variants. The treatment is: approximately 18 received Ad26.COV2.S at low or high dose, single or two shots; about 5 received placebo; per-sample allocation not given. Specimen acquisition occurred on day 63 following the initial vaccine or placebo injection. Using immunoSEQ multiplex PCR, the repertoire was profiled, and TCRdb retains in-frame clones only, with some absent. Among 350,000 to 500,000 clones listed, 88% were seen once. This specimen was peripheral blood, taken in a trial of Ad26.COV2.S vaccine versus placebo. The receptors here all came from a person aged 18-65 years who received the Ad26.COV2.S COVID-19 vaccine or a placebo.

The genes are TRBV5-1 and TRBJ2-1; 9 bases are a match to TRBD2. V was pared by 3 bases and J by 5 bases, with 6 bases of the junction left unmatched. Looked up from germline, CDR1 is SGHRS and CDR2 is YFSETQ. The CDR3 contains 15 residues. This CDR3 reads CASSSGGGAHNEQFF. In DNA form, the CDR3 reads TGCGCCAGCAGCTCGGGCGGGGGGGCCCACAATGAGCAGTTCTTC.

The CDR3 nucleotides read TGTGCCAGCAGCCCGCGGGCTAGTCAAACCGGGGAGCTGTTTTTT. Its translation: CASSPRASQTGELFF. The V call is TRBV5-4, the J call TRBJ2-2; D is perhaps TRBD2 (5 bases). Trimming cost V 4 bases and J 5 bases, with 15 bases left between them. Germline-derived CDR1 and CDR2 are SGHNT and YYREEE (reference sequence). This CDR3 has 15 amino acids.

The V gene is TRBV11-2, the J gene TRBJ1-3; 7 bases agree with TRBD1. Germline-derived CDR1 and CDR2 are SGHAT and FQNNGV. The CDR3 contains 17 residues. Trimming took 2 bases from V and 0 from J; bases not matched to a gene: 7. This CDR3 reads CASSLRNRGFSGNTIYF. The DNA for the CDR3 is TGTGCCAGCAGCTTAAGGAACAGGGGCTTCTCTGGAAACACCATATATTTT.

This chain links TRBV9 with TRBJ1-1; D call uncertain. The CDR3 extends over 13 amino acids. Per the germline V gene, CDR1 is SGDLS and CDR2 is YYNGEE. V lost 0 bases and J 5 bases, leaving 8 bases between the germline ends. This chain's CDR3 is CASSVVQSTEAFF. The CDR3 nucleotides read TGTGCCAGCAGCGTAGTTCAGAGTACTGAAGCTTTCTTT. The full variable domain, completed using reference TRBV9 and TRBJ1-1, is DSGVTQTPKHLITATGQRVTLRCSPRSGDLSVYWYQQSLDQGLQFLIQYYNGEERAKGNILERFSAQQFPDLHSELNLSSLELGDSALYFCASSVVQSTEAFFGQGTRLTVV.